The 10 T cell receptor beta chains given below trace back to one sample, sequenced in a study of T cells in Graves' hyperthyroidism and ophthalmopathy (dated by TCRdb to 2018 to 2020). Library creation used multiplex PCR. This sample was sequenced with an Illumina HiSeq 2000. Amplification of TCR beta CDR3 regions was carried out from RNA transcripts. For the first round of RT-PCR on the TCR CDR3, the HTBI primer set was used together with the Qiagen OneStep RT-PCR kit. TCRdb reworked the public reads: Q25 trimming with fastp, MiXCR clone assembly, productive beta chains retained. Each CDR3 protein gets just one entry, which takes the most common genes and DNA from the rows behind it. The sample table lists about 350,000 distinct CDR3 sequences, approximately 13% of them with a count of one. The ten largest make up around 25% of the sample. The source material was blood. These receptors were taken from a woman aged 30 to 39 with Graves' hyperthyroidism.

The chain couples TRBV28 to TRBJ2-7; maybe TRBD2 (5 bases). Germline V gene data show CDR1 as MDHEN and CDR2 as SYDVKM. The germline V and J ends were trimmed by 1 base and 4 bases, with 11 bases remaining between them. The CDR3 sequence is 14 residues long. The CDR3 loop is CASSLFGRVYEQYF. The DNA of the CDR3 is TGTGCCAGCAGTTTATTCGGGCGGGTTTACGAGCAGTACTTC.

This clonotype was recorded many times. The rearrangement uses TRBV7-9 and TRBJ2-3; D is uncertain. V was pared by 3 bases and J by 5 bases, with 9 bases between. The CDR3 is made up of 13 amino acids. CDR1 and CDR2 (germline): SEHNR, FQNEAQ (reference sequence). CDR3 nucleotide sequence: TGTGCCAGCAGCTTCTCTATGGAAGATACGCAGTATTTT. It encodes CASSFSMEDTQYF.

This clonotype showed up just a few times. The chain has TRBV20-1 and TRBJ2-3, with 10 bases aligning to TRBD2. V shed 7 bases and J 7 bases; nucleotides not matched to a gene: 11. Germline V CDR1 and CDR2: DFQATT, SNEGSKA (reference sequence). The CDR3 is 14 amino acids. Here the CDR3 DNA reads TGCAGTGTCACAGAGGCTAGCGGGGGCTATACGCAGTATTTT. It specifies CSVTEASGGYTQYF.

This clonotype was seen repeatedly, ten times or more. This rearrangement joins TRBV18 to TRBJ2-1; D gene uncertain. Germline CDR1 KGHSH, CDR2 LQKENI. V lost 8 bases, J lost 5 bases, and 10 bases lay in between. The CDR3 covers 12 residues. The CDR3: CASGPANNEQFF. The CDR3 coding sequence is TGTGCCAGCGGACCCGCCAACAATGAGCAGTTCTTC. Using reference TRBV18 and TRBJ2-1 for the parts outside the CDR3, the full variable domain is NAGVMQNPRHLVRRRGQEARLRCSPMKGHSHVYWYRQLPEEGLKFMVYLQKENIIDESGMPKERFSAEFPKEGPSILRIQQVVRGDSAAYFCASGPANNEQFFGPGTRLTVL.

This clonotype was counted ten times or more. The chain combines TRBV12-3 or TRBV12-4 with TRBJ2-7; 9 bases are a match to TRBD1. V lost 2 bases to trimming and J lost 3 bases; unmatched junction nucleotides: 17. CDR3 length: 19 residues. CDR3 residues: CASSLKYIMRSDRGYEQYF. The DNA for the CDR3 is TGTGCCAGCAGTTTAAAATATATAATGCGGTCGGACAGGGGCTACGAGCAGTACTTC.

The chain uses TRBV6-1 and TRBJ2-7, with TRBD2 identical over 10 bases. There are 14 residues in the CDR3. Trimming took 5 bases from V and 6 from J; bases not matched to a gene: 7. Germline lookup yields CDR1 MNHNS and CDR2 SASEGT. The CDR3 bases are TGTGCCAGCAGTCCTAGCGGGAGAAGCGGCGAGCAGTACTTC. Residues: CASSPSGRSGEQYF.

Ten or more counts support this clonotype. This chain joins TRBV28 and TRBJ2-2; TRBD1 agrees at 7 bases. V was pared by 6 bases and J by 4 bases, with 5 bases of the junction left unmatched. Germline V gives CDR1 MDHEN, CDR2 SYDVKM. The CDR3 is 14 amino acids. The CDR3 is CASRTGPGTGELFF. Written as DNA, the CDR3 is TGTGCCAGCAGGACAGGGCCGGGCACCGGGGAGCTGTTTTTT.

This clonotype has a count of ten or more. The chain is built from TRBV7-2 and TRBJ2-3; 7 nucleotides line up with TRBD2. Germline V gene lookup returns CDR1 SGHTA and CDR2 FQGNSA. The V segment lost 1 base and the J segment 0 bases; nucleotides outside the gene matches: 4. The CDR3 is made up of 16 amino acids. The CDR3 bases are TGTGCCAGCAGCTTAGGGGGGGGACTGAGCACAGATACGCAGTATTTT. The encoded protein is CASSLGGGLSTDTQYF.

A few counts support this clonotype. The J gene is TRBJ2-2, the V gene TRBV10-2; unclear D gene. The V gene's germline CDR1 is WSHSY and CDR2 SAAADI. CDR3 size: 12 residues. V lost 7 bases to trimming and J lost 4 bases, with 7 bases between them. The CDR3 sequence is CASNPGTGELFF. DNA of the CDR3: TGCGCCAGCAACCCCGGCACCGGGGAGCTGTTTTTT.

At least ten counts were recorded for this clonotype. The V and J genes are TRBV6-6 and TRBJ2-5; 7 nucleotides match TRBD1. From germline, CDR1 is MNHNY and CDR2 SVGAGI (reference sequence). V was clipped by 0 bases and J by 3 bases; unmatched bases: 10. The CDR3 consists of 17 residues. The CDR3 loop is CASSYSLVPGTEETQYF. In DNA form, the CDR3 reads TGTGCCAGCAGTTACTCTCTGGTCCCCGGGACAGAAGAGACCCAGTACTTC.